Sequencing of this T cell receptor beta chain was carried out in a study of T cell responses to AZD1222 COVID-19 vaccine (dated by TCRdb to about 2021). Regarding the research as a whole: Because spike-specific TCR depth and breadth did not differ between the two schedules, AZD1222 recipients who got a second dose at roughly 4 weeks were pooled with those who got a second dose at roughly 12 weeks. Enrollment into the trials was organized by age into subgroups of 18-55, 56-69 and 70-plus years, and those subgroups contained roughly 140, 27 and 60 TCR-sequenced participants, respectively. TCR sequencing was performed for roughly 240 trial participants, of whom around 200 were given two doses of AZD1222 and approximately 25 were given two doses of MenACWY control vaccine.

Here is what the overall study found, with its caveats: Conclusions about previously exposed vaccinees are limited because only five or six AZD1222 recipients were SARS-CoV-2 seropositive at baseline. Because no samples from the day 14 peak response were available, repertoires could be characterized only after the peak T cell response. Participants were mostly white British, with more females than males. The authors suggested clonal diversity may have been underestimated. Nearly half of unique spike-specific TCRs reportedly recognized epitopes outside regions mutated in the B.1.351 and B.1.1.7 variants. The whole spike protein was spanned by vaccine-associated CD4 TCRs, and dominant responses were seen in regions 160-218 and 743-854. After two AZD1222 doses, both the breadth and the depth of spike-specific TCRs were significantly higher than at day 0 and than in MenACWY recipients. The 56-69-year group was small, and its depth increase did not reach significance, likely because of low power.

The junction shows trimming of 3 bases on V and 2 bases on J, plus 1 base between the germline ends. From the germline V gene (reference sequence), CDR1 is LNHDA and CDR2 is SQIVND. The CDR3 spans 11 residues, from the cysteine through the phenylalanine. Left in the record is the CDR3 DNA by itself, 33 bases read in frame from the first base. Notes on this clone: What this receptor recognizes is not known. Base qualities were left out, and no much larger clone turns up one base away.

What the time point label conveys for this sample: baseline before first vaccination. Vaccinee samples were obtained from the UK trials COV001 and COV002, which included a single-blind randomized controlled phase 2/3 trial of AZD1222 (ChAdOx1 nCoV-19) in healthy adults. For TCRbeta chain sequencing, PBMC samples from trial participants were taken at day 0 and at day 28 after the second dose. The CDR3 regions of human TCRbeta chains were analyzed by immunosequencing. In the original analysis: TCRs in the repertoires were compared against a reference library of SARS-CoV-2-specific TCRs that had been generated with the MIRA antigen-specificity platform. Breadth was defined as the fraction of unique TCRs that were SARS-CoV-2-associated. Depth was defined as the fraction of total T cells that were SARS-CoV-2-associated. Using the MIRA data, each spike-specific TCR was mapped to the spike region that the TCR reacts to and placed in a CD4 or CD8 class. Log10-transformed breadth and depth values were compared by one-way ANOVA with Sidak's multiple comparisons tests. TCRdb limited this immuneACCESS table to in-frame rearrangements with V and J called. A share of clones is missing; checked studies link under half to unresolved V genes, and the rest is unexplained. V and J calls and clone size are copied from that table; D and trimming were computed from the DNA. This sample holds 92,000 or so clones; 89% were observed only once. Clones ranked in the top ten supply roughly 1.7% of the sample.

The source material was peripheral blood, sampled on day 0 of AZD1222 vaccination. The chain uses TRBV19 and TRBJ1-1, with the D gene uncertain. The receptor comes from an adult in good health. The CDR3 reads CASSINTEAFF. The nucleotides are TGTGCCAGTAGTATTAACACTGAAGCTTTCTTT.